This T cell receptor beta chain emerged from a study of CD8 T cells in ankylosing spondylitis. Notes on the study in general: The authors reported significant enrichment of disease-linked clones in matched ankylosing spondylitis synovial fluid. Ankylosing spondylitis blood seemed to carry a telltale TCR beta motif made of seven or eight highly homologous variants. Researchers report that disease-linked clones proved CD8+ and relatively rare in peripheral blood.

In the case of this clonotype: Its antigen is undetermined. A much larger clone is a single base away; this may be a read error.

5'-RACE, quantitative and with molecular barcodes, yielded the TCR beta libraries. TCRdb recomputed calls from the 5' RACE reads with MiXCR, one row per CDR3 protein. The repertoire holds roughly 160,000 distinct CDR3 sequences, around a tenth seen once, with almost 30% in the top ten. This CDR3 contains 12 residues. Per the germline V gene, CDR1 is KGHDR and CDR2 is SFDVKD. Material for sequencing was blood, either unsorted or a sorted T cell fraction (not recorded which). This chain joins TRBV24-1 and TRBJ2-1, with D perhaps TRBD1 (5 bases). This clonotype originated in a male donor with ankylosing spondylitis or in good health (not recorded which). The chain's CDR3 is CVTSDSVQGLLF. The CDR3 region has the DNA TGTGTCACCAGTGATTCCGTCCAGGGTCTACTCTTC.